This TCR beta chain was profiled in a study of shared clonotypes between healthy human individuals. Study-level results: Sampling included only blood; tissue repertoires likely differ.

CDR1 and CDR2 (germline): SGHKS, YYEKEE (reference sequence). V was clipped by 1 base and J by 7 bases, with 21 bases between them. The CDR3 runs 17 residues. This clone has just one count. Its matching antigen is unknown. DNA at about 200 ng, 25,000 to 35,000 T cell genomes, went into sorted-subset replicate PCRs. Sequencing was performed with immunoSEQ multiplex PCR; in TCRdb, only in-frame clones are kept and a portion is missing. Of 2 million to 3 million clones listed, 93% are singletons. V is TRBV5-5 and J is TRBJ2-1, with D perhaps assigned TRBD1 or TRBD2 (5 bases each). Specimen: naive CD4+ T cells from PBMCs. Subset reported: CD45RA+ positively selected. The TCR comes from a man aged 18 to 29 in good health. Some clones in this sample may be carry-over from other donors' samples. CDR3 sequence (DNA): TGTGCCAGCAGCTTGAGGGGACGGGAACTTATGAGGAATGAGCAGTTCTTC. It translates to CASSLRGRELMRNEQFF.